The rows below give T cell receptor beta chains drawn from one sample of a study of blood T cells in healthy people across ages. MiXCR, applied by TCRdb to the 5' RACE reads, yields one record per CDR3 protein. Of approximately 770,000 distinct CDR3 sequences in the sample, 58% were seen once. Specimen: blood. These receptors were obtained from a man aged 25 to 40 in good health. Each CDR3 is given with its conserved first and last residue. D genes are given only for firm matches. Clone size is shown for a subset of rows, as once, few, many or a class of expanded clone.

TRBV11-3,.,.,TRBJ1-6,TGTGCCAGCAGTTTTCGGCAGGGTCATTCACCCCTCCACTTT,CASSFRQGHSPLHF
TRBV20-1,few,.,TRBJ2-7,TGCAGTGCTAGAGATCGGTACAGTAGCCACGAGCAGTACTTC,CSARDRYSSHEQYF
TRBV6-1,few,TRBD1,TRBJ2-3,TGTGCCAGCAGTGAAGAGACAGGGGGCGTAGATACGCAGTATTTT,CASSEETGGVDTQYF
TRBV4-1,.,.,TRBJ2-3,TGCGCCAGCAGCCAACTATTACAGACAGGTACTAGCACAGATACGCAGTATTTT,CASSQLLQTGTSTDTQYF
TRBV5-4,.,.,TRBJ2-7,TGTGCCAGCAGCTTTTATAGTCGTGACGAGCAGTACTTC,CASSFYSRDEQYF
TRBV7-9,.,.,TRBJ1-4,TGTGCCAGCAGTCGGGACGGGAATGAAAAACTGTTTTTT,CASSRDGNEKLFF
TRBV3-1,.,TRBD2,TRBJ2-1,TGTGCCAGCAGCCCTAGCGGGAGGGGCCTTCGGGTAAATGAGCAGTTCTTC,CASSPSGRGLRVNEQFF
TRBV20-1,.,TRBD1,TRBJ2-3,TGCAGTGCTAGCGGGACAGGGGGTTTTGCAGATACGCAGTATTTT,CSASGTGGFADTQYF
TRBV6-6,.,.,TRBJ1-1,TGTGCCAGCAGTTCCCGCCCTGAAGCTTTCTTT,CASSSRPEAFF
TRBV9,.,.,TRBJ1-2,TGTGCCAGCAGCGTAGTCAGGGGTCCCGCCTATGGCTACACCTTC,CASSVVRGPAYGYTF
TRBV27,.,TRBD1,TRBJ2-7,TGTGCCACCATGCCGGGACAGGGCCCCTACGAGCAGTACTTC,CATMPGQGPYEQYF
TRBV20-1,.,TRBD2,TRBJ2-1,TGCAGTGGTAGCGGGAGAATATACAATGAGCAGTTCTTC,CSGSGRIYNEQFF
TRBV10-3,few,TRBD1,TRBJ2-5,TGTGCCATCACGGAAACAGGGGGGGAGACCCAGTACTTC,CAITETGGETQYF
TRBV27,.,TRBD2,TRBJ2-3,TGTGCCAGCAGTCCCGGGACTAGCGGGGGGGGCACAGATACGCAGTATTTT,CASSPGTSGGGTDTQYF
TRBV3-1,once,TRBD2,TRBJ2-5,TGTGCCAGCAGCCATGGGACTAGCGGGAGCGCCAGCGGAGAGACCCAGTACTTC,CASSHGTSGSASGETQYF
TRBV27,once,.,TRBJ2-4,TGTGCCAGCAGCCTCACCGGGGGTAACTGGGACAAAAACATTCAGTACTTC,CASSLTGGNWDKNIQYF
TRBV20-1,.,TRBD2,TRBJ2-7,TGCAGTGCTAGAGTAGCGGGAGTAGGCGAGCAGTACTTC,CSARVAGVGEQYF
TRBV7-2,few,.,TRBJ2-3,TGTGCCAGCAGCTTAAAGCGGACGTACACAGATACGCAGTATTTT,CASSLKRTYTDTQYF
TRBV10-3,.,TRBD2,TRBJ2-7,TGTGCCATCAGTGGAACTAGCGGGGCAGGTTACGAGCAGTACTTC,CAISGTSGAGYEQYF
TRBV27,.,TRBD2,TRBJ2-3,TGTGCCAGCAGTTCCTATAGCGGGAAGCACACAGATACGCAGTATTTT,CASSSYSGKHTDTQYF
TRBV7-2,.,.,TRBJ2-7,TGTGCCAGCAGCTCTTTCACGGGAATGACCTACGAGCAGTACTTC,CASSSFTGMTYEQYF
TRBV4-1,few,TRBD2,TRBJ2-5,TGCGCCAGCAGCCAATCGGAAGTAGCGGGGGAGCGGACCCAGTACTTC,CASSQSEVAGERTQYF
TRBV9,.,TRBD1,TRBJ1-6,TGTGCCAGCGCCCGGGACAGCTTAGAACAGAATTCACCCCTCCACTTT,CASARDSLEQNSPLHF
TRBV20-1,once,.,TRBJ1-2,TGCAGTCAGGGCGAGGCGTCTAACTATGGCTACACCTTC,CSQGEASNYGYTF
TRBV29-1,few,.,TRBJ2-1,TGCAGCGCCCCAATCGGCCGTGAGCAGTTCTTC,CSAPIGREQFF
TRBV5-1,.,TRBD2,TRBJ2-1,TGCGCCAGCAGCTTGGGGGGGACTAGCGTGGGCAATGAGCAGTTCTTC,CASSLGGTSVGNEQFF
TRBV2,.,TRBD1,TRBJ2-3,TGTGCCAGCAAACCCGGGACAGGACCGAATACGCAGTATTTT,CASKPGTGPNTQYF
TRBV7-9,.,TRBD1,TRBJ2-5,TGTGCCAGCAGCTTTCCCGACAGGGCCCCTCAACAGTACTTC,CASSFPDRAPQQYF
TRBV6-2/TRBV6-3,once,.,TRBJ2-1,TGTGCCAGCAGGCACGATGGGGGGTTGAACAATGAGCAGTTCTTC,CASRHDGGLNNEQFF
TRBV29-1,few,.,TRBJ2-3,TGCAGCGTTTTAGAGGGGCAGTATTTT,CSVLEGQYF
TRBV7-2,few,.,TRBJ1-1,TGTGCCAGCAGCCGAAACGGAGGGAACACTGAAGCTTTCTTT,CASSRNGGNTEAFF
TRBV13,few,.,TRBJ2-5,TGTGCCAGCAGCTTAGGCCTACTATTGGGGACCTTACAAGAGACCCAGTACTTC,CASSLGLLLGTLQETQYF
TRBV3-1,.,TRBD1,TRBJ1-1,TGTGCCAGCAGCCAAGTTGGGGGGACAGGCTTTTACACTGAAGCTTTCTTT,CASSQVGGTGFYTEAFF
TRBV7-2,.,TRBD1,TRBJ2-5,TGTGCCAGCAGCGTCGACAGGGCCCAAGAGACCCAGTACTTC,CASSVDRAQETQYF
TRBV20-1,.,.,TRBJ1-2,TGCAGTGCTGGCGGGACGGAAGGGGTTGTCGGCTATGGCTACACCTTC,CSAGGTEGVVGYGYTF
TRBV28,.,.,TRBJ2-7,TGTGCCAGCAGTTTTTGGCTGGGGGACGAGCAGTACTTC,CASSFWLGDEQYF
TRBV6-5,.,.,TRBJ2-7,TGTGCCAGCAGTTATGGGAGGATAAGAGGGGGGAAATCTTCCTACGAGCAGTACTTC,CASSYGRIRGGKSSYEQYF
TRBV13,.,.,TRBJ2-4,TGTGCCAGCAGCTTAGGCGGTCCTCGGGGAGTTTCGAACATTCAGTACTTC,CASSLGGPRGVSNIQYF
TRBV7-2,few,.,TRBJ2-7,TGTGCCAGCAGCTTAGTCAGGGTAGGACTGGGAGAGCAGTACTTC,CASSLVRVGLGEQYF
TRBV7-9,.,.,TRBJ2-2,TGTGCCAGCAGCCCCTCCGGGGAGCTGTTTTTT,CASSPSGELFF
TRBV7-6,.,.,TRBJ2-7,TGTGCCAGCAGCTTACTAGGGACCGAGCAGTACTTC,CASSLLGTEQYF
TRBV10-3,few,TRBD1,TRBJ2-7,TGTGCCATCAGTGAGTGGGGTCCCGGGACAGGGGCCGAGCAGTACTTC,CAISEWGPGTGAEQYF
TRBV5-6,once,.,TRBJ2-1,TGTGCCAGCAGCTATTCCGGTGCGCAGTTCTTC,CASSYSGAQFF
TRBV9,.,.,TRBJ1-1,TGTGCCAGCAGCCCCACCGCCAGGGGCACTGAAGCTTTCTTT,CASSPTARGTEAFF
TRBV5-1,.,.,TRBJ2-1,TGCGCCAGCAGCTTGAGGGTGGGATCCAATGAGCAGTTCTTC,CASSLRVGSNEQFF
TRBV27,.,.,TRBJ2-3,TGTGCCACCTCCTTCTACGATACGCAGTATTTT,CATSFYDTQYF
TRBV7-9,.,.,TRBJ2-3,TGTGCCAGCAGCTTATCTCTAGCCTCAGCCACAGATACGCAGTATTTT,CASSLSLASATDTQYF
TRBV20-1,.,.,TRBJ2-3,TGCAGTGCCCTTATGGGGGCCACAGATACGCAGTATTTT,CSALMGATDTQYF
TRBV6-2/TRBV6-3,few,.,TRBJ2-3,TGTGCCAGCAGTTTACGGGAGAGAGATACGCAGTATTTT,CASSLRERDTQYF
TRBV28,.,.,TRBJ2-1,TGTGCCAGCAGTTATGGGGCAAGCTCCTACAATGAGCAGTTCTTC,CASSYGASSYNEQFF
TRBV20-1,.,.,TRBJ2-7,TGCAGTGCTAGAAGGGCTTTCGTCTCCTACGAGCAGTACTTC,CSARRAFVSYEQYF
TRBV5-1,.,TRBD1,TRBJ1-1,TGCGCCAGCACCAGAATGGGACAGAGGAACACTGAAGCTTTCTTT,CASTRMGQRNTEAFF
TRBV7-9,few,TRBD1,TRBJ2-7,TGTGCCACCGCTATGGGGACAGCGGCTACCTACGAGCAGTACTTC,CATAMGTAATYEQYF
TRBV10-3,few,TRBD1,TRBJ1-2,TGTGCCATCAGTGAGTCGATGTTGGGACAGGGCGTGGACCTTAGTGGCTACACCTTC,CAISESMLGQGVDLSGYTF
TRBV7-9,.,.,TRBJ1-5,TGTGCCAGCAGCTCGGGGGGGGTTTATCAGCCCCAGCATTTT,CASSSGGVYQPQHF
TRBV10-2,.,.,TRBJ2-1,TGCGCCAGCAGTGACGATACTGGCAAGCAGTTCTTC,CASSDDTGKQFF
TRBV7-4,.,.,TRBJ1-5,TGTGCCAGCAGCTTATGTCCCTCTTCTCGGGTTAGCCGGGACGGGAGCAATCAGCCCCAGCATTTT,CASSLCPSSRVSRDGSNQPQHF
TRBV7-2,.,TRBD2,TRBJ2-3,TGTGCCAGCAGCTTAGCTTGGGGACTAGCGGCAGATACGCAGTATTTT,CASSLAWGLAADTQYF